The 23 T cell receptor beta chains below come from one sample, sequenced in a study of T cells after yellow fever vaccination. Via MiXCR, TCRdb re-called the 5' RACE reads, giving one row per CDR3 protein. The sample carries about 73,000 distinct CDR3 sequences, 7.5% to 8% recorded once. This specimen consisted of CD8+ T cells sorted from PBMCs, obtained on the day of the yellow fever booster vaccination. Every receptor here comes from a man aged 25 to 40 who received the YFV17D yellow fever vaccine.

CDR3 nucleotides: TGCAGTGCCAGGATGAACTATGGCTACACCTTC. It codes for CSARMNYGYTF. This chain links TRBV20-1 with TRBJ1-2; D is undetermined. In germline, CDR1 is DFQATT, CDR2 SNEGSKA (reference sequence). The CDR3 is 11 amino acids. Deletions cut 6 bases from V and 2 bases from J, with 7 bases between.

The J gene is TRBJ2-7, the V gene TRBV7-9, with no clear D. Deletions cut 4 bases from V and 5 bases from J, with 6 bases between. This CDR3 comprises 11 residues. Per the germline V gene, CDR1 is SEHNR and CDR2 is FQNEAQ (reference sequence). CDR3 amino acids: CASSYLDEQYF. CDR3 DNA: TGTGCCAGCAGCTACCTGGACGAGCAGTACTTC.

This clonotype came up many times. The genes are TRBV6-1 and TRBJ1-2; TRBD1 is a possible D gene (5 bases). Trimming cost V 8 bases and J 5 bases, with 15 bases left between them. This CDR3 comprises 13 residues. Germline CDR1 reads MNHNS; CDR2 reads SASEGT. The CDR3 here is CASWGLGTYGYTF. The CDR3, as DNA: TGTGCCAGCTGGGGTCTGGGGACGTATGGCTACACCTTC.

CDR3 sequence reads: CASSPQAGGEYNEQFF. CDR3 DNA sequence: TGCGCCAGCAGCCCCCAGGCGGGAGGGGAGTACAATGAGCAGTTCTTC. The chain is built from TRBV4-1 and TRBJ2-1, with 9 bases matching TRBD2. V dropped 4 bases and J dropped 4; count of bases not matched to a gene: 8. CDR3 size: 16 residues. Germline CDR1 MGHRA, CDR2 YSYEKL.

The chain combines TRBV10-2 with TRBJ1-4, with D possibly matching TRBD1 (5 bases). This CDR3 comprises 13 residues. Trimming left V 6 bases short and J 7 bases short, with 12 bases between. Germline lookup yields CDR1 WSHSY and CDR2 SAAADI. CDR3 in amino acids: CASRPQGAEKLFF. CDR3 in DNA: TGCGCCAGCAGACCCCAGGGTGCTGAAAAACTGTTTTTT.

V gene TRBV6-6 combines with J gene TRBJ1-1, with D hard to call. The CDR3 runs to 11 residues. V lost 6 bases, J lost 0 bases, and 2 bases lay in between. The V gene's germline CDR1 is MNHNY and CDR2 SVGAGI (reference sequence). The CDR3, as DNA: TGTGCCAGCAGAATGAACACTGAAGCTTTCTTT. It encodes CASRMNTEAFF.

This clonotype was seen a handful of times. This chain connects TRBV19 to TRBJ2-3, with unresolved D. V gave up 3 bases and J gave up 5 bases, with 9 bases separating them. The CDR3 consists of 13 residues. Germline V gene data show CDR1 as LNHDA and CDR2 as SQIVND (reference sequence). The CDR3 sequence: CASSIGGEDTQYF. The CDR3, as DNA: TGTGCCAGTAGTATTGGTGGGGAAGATACGCAGTATTTT.

This chain uses TRBV9 with TRBJ2-1; D is uncertain. The germline V and J ends were trimmed by 4 bases and 3 bases, with 14 bases remaining between them. The CDR3 has 15 residues. Per germline, CDR1 SGDLS and CDR2 YYNGEE. CDR3 amino acids: CASSSSEGVYNEQFF. CDR3 in DNA: TGTGCCAGCAGCTCCTCAGAAGGAGTCTACAATGAGCAGTTCTTC.

This clonotype was seen more than once but under ten times. The chain links TRBV11-2 to TRBJ2-3; D not certain. The CDR3 runs 13 residues. Germline-derived CDR1 and CDR2 are SGHAT and FQNNGV. V was trimmed by 5 bases and J by 4 bases, leaving 10 bases between them. The CDR3 protein is CASSQILADTQYF. The CDR3 DNA is TGTGCCAGCAGCCAAATCCTCGCAGATACGCAGTATTTT.

The rearrangement links TRBV11-2 to TRBJ2-7; 8 bases map to TRBD2. The V gene end was trimmed by 5 bases and the J gene end by 4 bases; junction bases not matched to a gene: 10. CDR3 size: 15 residues. The V gene's germline CDR1 is SGHAT and CDR2 FQNNGV. The CDR3 nucleotides read TGTGCCAGCAGCCACGGAGCGGGAGTGATTTACGAGCAGTACTTC. This codes for CASSHGAGVIYEQYF.

This chain joins TRBV6-1 and TRBJ2-1, with D unresolved. The V end lost 7 bases, the J end lost 0 bases, and 10 bases lay between the germline ends. Germline-derived CDR1 and CDR2 are MNHNS and SASEGT. The CDR3 spans 14 residues. The CDR3 DNA reads as TGTGCCAGCACGGGCGGTAGCTCCTACAATGAGCAGTTCTTC. This gives the protein CASTGGSSYNEQFF.

This clonotype was detected many times. This CDR3 reads CASYRLAGTDTQYF. The CDR3, as DNA: TGTGCCAGCTACCGACTAGCGGGAACAGATACGCAGTATTTT. The chain carries TRBV7-2 and TRBJ2-3, with 11 bases identical to TRBD2. Germline loops: CDR1 SGHTA, CDR2 FQGNSA. The CDR3 has 14 residues. The trim removed 8 bases at V and 3 bases at J, leaving 4 bases unmatched.

The chain employs TRBV29-1 and TRBJ1-2; D is unclear. Germline V gene lookup returns CDR1 SQVTM and CDR2 ANQGSEA. The V end was cut by 1 base, the J end by 2 bases, with 14 bases between. The CDR3 is made up of 15 amino acids. The CDR3 DNA sequence: TGCAGCGTTGAAGGCCGCAGTACCTTAAACTATGGCTACACCTTC. Its translation: CSVEGRSTLNYGYTF.

This chain joins TRBV7-8 and TRBJ2-1; D is possibly TRBD2 (5 bases). CDR3 length: 17 amino acids. Germline lookup yields CDR1 SGHVS and CDR2 FQNEAQ. The V end was cut by 5 bases, the J end by 2 bases, with 19 bases between. The CDR3 protein is CASSPVVASGTYNEQFF. The CDR3 region has the DNA TGTGCCAGCAGCCCGGTGGTAGCTTCGGGAACCTACAATGAGCAGTTCTTC.

Only a few counts were recorded for this clonotype. The genes are TRBV28 and TRBJ1-5; a possible D gene is TRBD1 (5 bases). Germline V CDR1 and CDR2: MDHEN, SYDVKM. The CDR3 is 15 amino acids. Trimming removed 6 bases at V and 2 bases at J, with 14 bases between. The DNA for the CDR3 is TGTGCCAGCAGAGCCACTTGGGGCGGCAATCAGCCCCAGCATTTT. Translated: CASRATWGGNQPQHF.

At least ten counts were recorded for this clonotype. The gene calls are TRBV12-3 or TRBV12-4 and TRBJ2-1; D unresolved. V lost 1 base to trimming and J lost 6 bases, with 10 bases between them. This CDR3 has 14 residues. The CDR3 bases are TGTGCCAGCAGTTTAGTCCGCTTCGCCAATGAGCAGTTCTTC. Encoded protein: CASSLVRFANEQFF.

The chain couples TRBV27 to TRBJ2-3; 8 bases agree with TRBD1. The CDR3 has 17 amino acids. J was trimmed by 1 base and V by 2 bases; bases with no gene match: 8. Germline CDR1 and CDR2: MNHEY and SMNVEV (reference sequence). The CDR3 DNA reads TGTGCCAGCAGTTTAGGTCGAGCAGGGGGCGGCACAGATACGCAGTATTTT. This translates into CASSLGRAGGGTDTQYF.

This chain joins TRBV5-1 and TRBJ2-7; D tentatively fits TRBD1 or TRBD2 (5 bases each). The CDR3 totals 14 residues. Germline V gene data show CDR1 as SGHRS and CDR2 as YFSETQ. Trimming removed 3 bases at V and 1 base at J, with 11 bases between. The CDR3 DNA sequence: TGCGCCAGCAGCTCACGGGACGGGTCCTACGAGCAGTACTTC. It specifies CASSSRDGSYEQYF.

This clonotype was seen a few times. The chain joins TRBV30 to TRBJ2-1; D gene unclear. The CDR3 spans 15 residues. V was shortened by 1 base and J by 4 bases, with 14 bases between the two germline ends. Germline CDR1 reads GTSNPN; CDR2 reads SVGIG (reference sequence). The CDR3 region is CAWSAGHSSYNEQFF. CDR3 in DNA: TGTGCCTGGAGTGCCGGCCACTCTTCTTACAATGAGCAGTTCTTC. The whole variable domain, remainder taken from reference TRBV30 and TRBJ2-1, is SQTIHQWPATLVQPVGSPLSLECTVEGTSNPNLYWYRQAAGRGLQLLFYSVGIGQISSEVPQNLSASRPQDRQFILSSKKLLLSDSGFYLCAWSAGHSSYNEQFFGPGTRLTVL.

J is TRBJ2-3 and V is TRBV11-2, with 7 bases fitting TRBD2. The V segment lost 0 bases and the J segment 0 bases; nucleotides outside the gene matches: 21. Germline V gene lookup returns CDR1 SGHAT and CDR2 FQNNGV. This CDR3 comprises 22 residues. The CDR3 loop reads CASSLEEIGGWMSGKSTDTQYF. The CDR3 coding sequence is TGTGCCAGCAGCTTAGAAGAGATTGGCGGGTGGATGAGCGGGAAAAGCACAGATACGCAGTATTTT.

Ten or more counts support this clonotype. The genes are TRBV12-3 or TRBV12-4 and TRBJ2-7; D unclear. V lost 2 bases and J lost 3, with 14 bases in between. The CDR3 has 15 residues. The CDR3 coding sequence is TGTGCCAGCAGTTTAAACGGTTCCCCAGGCTACGAGCAGTACTTC. This codes for CASSLNGSPGYEQYF.

This clonotype showed up just a few times. V is TRBV6-5 and J is TRBJ2-5, with TRBD1 matching 8 bases. Germline lookup yields CDR1 MNHEY and CDR2 SVGAGI. V lost 4 bases, J lost 2 bases, and 6 bases stayed unmatched. The CDR3 runs to 15 residues. CDR3 loop: CASSLYWTGQETQYF. The CDR3 DNA sequence: TGTGCCAGCAGTTTATATTGGACAGGGCAAGAGACCCAGTACTTC.

This clonotype was observed a few times. J is TRBJ2-5 and V is TRBV7-9; 8 positions agree with TRBD2. The germline CDR1 and CDR2 sequences are SEHNR and FQNEAQ (reference sequence). The trim removed 8 bases at V and 4 bases at J, leaving 15 bases unmatched. The CDR3 runs to 16 residues. CDR3 sequence reads: CASVIFREGRVETQYF. CDR3 nucleotides: TGTGCCAGCGTTATTTTCCGGGAGGGCCGCGTAGAGACCCAGTACTTC.